The 14 T cell receptor beta chains below come from one sample, sequenced in a study of T cell changes during pregnancy in multiple sclerosis. Sequenced by immunoSEQ multiplex PCR; TCRdb stores in-frame clones only, minus some. The sample consists of approximately 100,000 clones, around 94% of them appearing once. Material: peripheral blood, obtained after pregnancy. The receptors were sampled from a female donor with multiple sclerosis, enrolled in a pregnancy study.

The CDR3 nucleotides are TGCAGCGTAGTACACCTTGGCACAGATACGCAGTATTTT. Its translation: CSVVHLGTDTQYF. The V and J genes are TRBV29-1 and TRBJ2-3; D ambiguous. V dropped 6 bases and J dropped 1 base, with 11 bases sitting between them. The CDR3 consists of 13 residues. Germline lookup yields CDR1 SQVTM and CDR2 ANQGSEA.

This chain links TRBV28 with TRBJ1-5; D ambiguous. The CDR3 is 12 residues long. Germline CDR1 and CDR2: MDHEN and SYDVKM. V was pared by 8 bases and J by 2 bases, with 7 bases between. The CDR3 is CASGRGNQPQHF. The CDR3 DNA reads as TGTGCCAGCGGTCGGGGCAATCAGCCCCAGCATTTT.

V gene TRBV18 combines with J gene TRBJ2-4; no reliable D call. The CDR3 length is 14 residues. Trimming removed 3 bases from V and 7 bases from J, with 13 bases in between. The germline V gene encodes CDR1 KGHSH and CDR2 LQKENI. CDR3 region: CASSPPRRMNIQYF. DNA for the CDR3: TGTGCCAGCTCACCCCCGCGCAGGATGAACATTCAGTACTTC. The complete variable domain, with remaining parts taken from reference TRBV18 and TRBJ2-4, reads NAGVMQNPRHLVRRRGQEARLRCSPMKGHSHVYWYRQLPEEGLKFMVYLQKENIIDESGMPKERFSAEFPKEGPSILRIQQVVRGDSAAYFCASSPPRRMNIQYFGAGTRLSVL.

The chain employs TRBV7-9 and TRBJ2-3; 9 nucleotides agree with TRBD2. This CDR3 contains 18 residues. Per the germline V gene, CDR1 is SEHNR and CDR2 is FQNEAQ (reference sequence). The V gene end was trimmed by 6 bases and the J gene end by 6 bases; junction bases not matched to a gene: 19. This CDR3 reads CASRIRRGGQYNTDTQYF. The CDR3 coding sequence is TGTGCCAGCAGGATTCGGCGGGGGGGCCAATATAATACGGATACGCAGTATTTT.

The chain has TRBV2 and TRBJ1-5; no firm D call. Germline lookup yields CDR1 SNHLY and CDR2 FYNNEI. CDR3 length equals 12 residues. V dropped 6 bases and J dropped 5 bases, with 8 bases sitting between them. The CDR3: CASRGRDQPQHF. CDR3 sequence (DNA): TGTGCCAGCAGAGGGAGGGATCAGCCCCAGCATTTT. The full variable domain, completed using reference TRBV2 and TRBJ1-5, is EPEVTQTPSHQVTQMGQEVILRCVPISNHLYFYWYRQILGQKVEFLVSFYNNEISEKSEIFDDQFSVERPDGSNFTLKIRSTKLEDSAMYFCASRGRDQPQHFGDGTRLSIL.

The rearrangement joins TRBV19 to TRBJ2-1; 11 bases map to TRBD2. Per the germline V gene, CDR1 is LNHDA and CDR2 is SQIVND (reference sequence). The trim removed 3 bases at V and 1 base at J, leaving 2 bases unmatched. The CDR3 runs to 16 residues. Here the CDR3 reads CASSMTSGVSYNEQFF. CDR3 in DNA: TGTGCCAGTAGTATGACTAGCGGGGTTTCCTACAATGAGCAGTTCTTC. Filled out from reference TRBV19 and TRBJ2-1, the complete variable domain reads DGGITQSPKYLFRKEGQNVTLSCEQNLNHDAMYWYRQDPGQGLRLIYYSQIVNDFQKGDIAEGYSVSREKKESFPLTVTSAQKNPTAFYLCASSMTSGVSYNEQFFGPGTRLTVL.

The gene calls are TRBV2 and TRBJ2-5; 8 bases map to TRBD1. CDR3 length: 13 residues. V gave up 7 bases and J gave up 5 bases; unmatched junction bases: 6. Germline CDR1 SNHLY, CDR2 FYNNEI. The CDR3 sequence: CASNSGGDETQYF. The CDR3 nucleotides are TGTGCCAGCAATTCAGGGGGCGACGAGACCCAGTACTTC.

This chain connects TRBV7-9 to TRBJ1-2; D call uncertain. Trimming took off 3 bases at V and 2 bases at J, with 4 bases between the two ends. The germline gives CDR1 SEHNR, CDR2 FQNEAQ (reference sequence). CDR3 length: 12 amino acids. CDR3 in DNA: TGTGCCAGCAGCTTCGTAAACTATGGCTACACCTTC. Its protein product is CASSFVNYGYTF.

This clone came up many times. The chain has TRBV14 and TRBJ1-1, with 9 nucleotides matching TRBD1. CDR1 is SGHDN and CDR2 is FVKESK in the germline V gene. J lost 5 bases, V lost 3 bases, and 1 base had no gene match. There are 13 residues in the CDR3. CDR3 coding DNA: TGTGCCAGCAGCCAGGGGACAGGGACTGAAGCTTTCTTT. This sequence encodes CASSQGTGTEAFF. The complete variable domain, with remaining parts taken from reference TRBV14 and TRBJ1-1, reads EAGVTQFPSHSVIEKGQTVTLRCDPISGHDNLYWYRRVMGKEIKFLLHFVKESKQDESGMPNNRFLAERTGGTYSTLKVQPAELEDSGVYFCASSQGTGTEAFFGQGTRLTVV.

This clone occurred once. The CDR3 loop is CASSLRSGGNQETQYF. CDR3 DNA: TGTGCCAGTAGTTTAAGGAGCGGGGGGAACCAAGAGACCCAGTACTTC. V usage is TRBV19 and J usage is TRBJ2-5; 9 positions agree with TRBD2. In germline, CDR1 is LNHDA, CDR2 SQIVND (reference sequence). With 5 bases clipped from V and 0 bases from J, the junction kept 7 bases outside the gene matches. This CDR3 is built from 16 residues.

The rearrangement links TRBV13 to TRBJ1-6; D possibly corresponds to TRBD1 (5 bases). The CDR3 consists of 16 residues. V was clipped by 2 bases and J by 7 bases, with 15 bases between them. Germline-derived CDR1 and CDR2 are PRHDT and FYEKMQ (reference sequence). The CDR3 reads CASSLTAEGANSPLHF. The CDR3, as DNA: TGTGCCAGCAGCTTAACGGCCGAAGGGGCCAATTCACCCCTCCACTTT.

With respect to this clone: Germline and junction disagree at one end, which may indicate a read error. The V call is TRBV30, the J call TRBJ2-5; possible D gene TRBD2, 6 bases. Looked up from germline, CDR1 is GTSNPN and CDR2 is SVGIG (reference sequence). The CDR3 is 13 amino acids. The CDR3: CAWSVRRGEVGNF. The CDR3 DNA reads as TGTGCCTGGAGTGTACGGAGGGGCGAAGTTGGGAACTTC.

The chain is built from TRBV6-6 and TRBJ2-1; perhaps TRBD2 as D (6 bases). Germline V lookup: CDR1 MNHNY, CDR2 SVGAGI (reference sequence). This CDR3 has 11 amino acids. Trimming removed 11 bases at V and 1 base at J, with 6 bases between. CDR3 sequence reads: CAGGSYNEQFF. CDR3 DNA sequence: TGTGCCGGGGGGTCCTACAATGAGCAGTTCTTC.

V gene TRBV7-6 combines with J gene TRBJ2-5, with TRBD2 identical over 9 bases. This CDR3 is built from 16 residues. The V segment lost 5 bases and the J segment 1 base; nucleotides outside the gene matches: 8. Germline lookup yields CDR1 SGHVS and CDR2 FNYEAQ. The CDR3 region is CASSLGLAGTQETQYF. As DNA, the CDR3 is TGTGCCAGCAGCCTCGGGCTAGCGGGGACCCAAGAGACCCAGTACTTC.